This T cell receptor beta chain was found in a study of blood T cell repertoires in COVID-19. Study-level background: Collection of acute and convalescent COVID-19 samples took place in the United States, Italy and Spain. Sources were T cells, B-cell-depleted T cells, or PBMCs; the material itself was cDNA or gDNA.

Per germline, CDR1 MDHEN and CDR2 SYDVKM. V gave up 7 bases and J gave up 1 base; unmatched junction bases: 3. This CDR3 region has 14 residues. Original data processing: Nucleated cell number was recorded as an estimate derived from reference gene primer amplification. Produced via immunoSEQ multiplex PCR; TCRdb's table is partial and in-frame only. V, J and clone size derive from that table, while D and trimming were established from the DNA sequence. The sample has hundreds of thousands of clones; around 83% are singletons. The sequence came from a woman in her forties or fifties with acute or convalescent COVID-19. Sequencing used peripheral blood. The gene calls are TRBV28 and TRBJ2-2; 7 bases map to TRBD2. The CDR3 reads CASNWGGNTGELFF. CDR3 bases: TGTGCCAGCAATTGGGGGGGGAACACCGGGGAGCTGTTTTTT.